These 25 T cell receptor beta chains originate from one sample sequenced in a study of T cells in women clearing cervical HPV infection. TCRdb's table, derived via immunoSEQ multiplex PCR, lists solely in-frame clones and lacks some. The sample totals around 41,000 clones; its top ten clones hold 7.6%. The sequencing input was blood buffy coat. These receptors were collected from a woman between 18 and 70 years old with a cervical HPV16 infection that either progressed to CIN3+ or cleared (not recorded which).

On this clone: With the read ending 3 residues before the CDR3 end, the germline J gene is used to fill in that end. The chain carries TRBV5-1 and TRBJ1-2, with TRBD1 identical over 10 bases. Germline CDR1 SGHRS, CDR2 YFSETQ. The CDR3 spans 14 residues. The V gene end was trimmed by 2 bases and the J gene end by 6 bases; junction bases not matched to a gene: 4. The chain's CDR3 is CASSFEGQGNGYTF. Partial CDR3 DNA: TGCGCCAGCAGCTTTGAGGGACAGGGGAATGGC.

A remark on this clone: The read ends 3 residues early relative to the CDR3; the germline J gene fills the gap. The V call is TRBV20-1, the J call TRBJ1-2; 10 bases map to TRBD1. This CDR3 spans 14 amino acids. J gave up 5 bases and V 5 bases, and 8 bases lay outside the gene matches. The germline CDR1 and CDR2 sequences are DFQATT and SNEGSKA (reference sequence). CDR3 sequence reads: CSAVTGGDKYGYTF. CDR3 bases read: TGCAGTGCTGTGACAGGGGGCGATAAGTATGGC.

The CDR3 sequence: CATRGLYNSPLHF. CDR3 DNA, as far as it was read: TGTGCCACAAGAGGGCTCTATAATTCACCC. V usage is TRBV19 and J usage is TRBJ1-6, with unresolved D. The CDR3 is cut off 3 residues early in the read; its end comes from the germline J gene. The CDR3 length is 13 residues. In germline, CDR1 is LNHDA, CDR2 SQIVND (reference sequence). The germline V and J ends were trimmed by 10 bases and 3 bases, with 10 bases remaining between them.

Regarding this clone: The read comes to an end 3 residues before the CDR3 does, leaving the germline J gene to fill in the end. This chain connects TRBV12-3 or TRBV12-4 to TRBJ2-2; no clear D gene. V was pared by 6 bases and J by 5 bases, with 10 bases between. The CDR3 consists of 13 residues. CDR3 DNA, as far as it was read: TGTGCCAGCAGCACGGGTGTAACCGGGGAG. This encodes CASSTGVTGE. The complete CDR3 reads CASSTGVTGELFF.

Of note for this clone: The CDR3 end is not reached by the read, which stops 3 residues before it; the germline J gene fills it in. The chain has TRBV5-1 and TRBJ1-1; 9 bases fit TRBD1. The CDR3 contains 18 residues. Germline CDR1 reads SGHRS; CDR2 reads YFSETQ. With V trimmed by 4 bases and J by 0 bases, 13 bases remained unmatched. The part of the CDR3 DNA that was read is TGCGCCAGCAGCGGGCGTCCGGGACAGGGAACTATGAACACTGAA. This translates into CASSGRPGQGTMNTE. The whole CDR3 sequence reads CASSGRPGQGTMNTEAFF.

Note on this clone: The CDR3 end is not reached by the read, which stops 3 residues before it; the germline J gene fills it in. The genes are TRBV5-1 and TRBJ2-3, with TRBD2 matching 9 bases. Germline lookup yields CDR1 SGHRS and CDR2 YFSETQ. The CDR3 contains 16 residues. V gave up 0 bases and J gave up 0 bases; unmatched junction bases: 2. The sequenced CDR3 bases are TGCGCCAGCAGCTTGGTGCTAGCGGGGAGCACAGATACG. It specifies CASSLVLAGSTDT. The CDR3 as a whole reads CASSLVLAGSTDTQYF.

The sequenced CDR3 bases are TGTGCCAGCAGTAACTTCGACGGGGAG. Translated, it gives CASSNFDGE. The entire CDR3 protein reads CASSNFDGELFF. This sequence joins TRBV2 and TRBJ2-2; D is unresolved. The DNA ends 3 residues before the CDR3 does, and the rest of the CDR3 is filled in from the germline J gene. Deletions cut 5 bases from V and 7 bases from J, with 8 bases between. The CDR3 totals 12 residues. Germline V CDR1 and CDR2: SNHLY, FYNNEI.

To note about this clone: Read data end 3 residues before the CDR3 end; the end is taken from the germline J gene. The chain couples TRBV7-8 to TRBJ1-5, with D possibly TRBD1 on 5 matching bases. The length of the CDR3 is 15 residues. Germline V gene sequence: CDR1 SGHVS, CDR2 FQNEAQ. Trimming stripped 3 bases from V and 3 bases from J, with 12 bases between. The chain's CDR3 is CASSLTAKINQPQHF. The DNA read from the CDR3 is TGTGCCAGCAGCTTGACAGCTAAAATCAATCAGCCC.

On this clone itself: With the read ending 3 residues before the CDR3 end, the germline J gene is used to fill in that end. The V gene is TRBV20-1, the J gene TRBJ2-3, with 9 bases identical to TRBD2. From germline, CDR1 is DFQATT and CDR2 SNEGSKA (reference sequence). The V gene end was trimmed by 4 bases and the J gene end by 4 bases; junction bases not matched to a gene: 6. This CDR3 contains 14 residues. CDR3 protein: CSATRAGGPDTQYF. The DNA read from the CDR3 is TGCAGTGCTACCCGAGCGGGGGGACCAGATACG.

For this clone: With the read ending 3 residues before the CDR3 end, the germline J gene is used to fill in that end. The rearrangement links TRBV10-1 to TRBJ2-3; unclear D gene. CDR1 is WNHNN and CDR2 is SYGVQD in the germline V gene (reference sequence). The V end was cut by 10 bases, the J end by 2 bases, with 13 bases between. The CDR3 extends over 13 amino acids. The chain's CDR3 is CATSPGTTDTQYF. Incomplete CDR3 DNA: TGCGCCACCTCACCGGGTACCACAGATACG.

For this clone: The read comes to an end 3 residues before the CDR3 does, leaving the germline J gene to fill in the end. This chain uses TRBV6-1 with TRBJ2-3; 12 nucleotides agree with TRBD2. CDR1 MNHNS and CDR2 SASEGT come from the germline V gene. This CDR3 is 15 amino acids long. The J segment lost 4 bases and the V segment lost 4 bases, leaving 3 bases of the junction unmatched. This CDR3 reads CASSVTSGGSDTQYF. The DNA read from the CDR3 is TGTGCCAGCAGTGTTACTAGCGGGGGGTCAGATACG.

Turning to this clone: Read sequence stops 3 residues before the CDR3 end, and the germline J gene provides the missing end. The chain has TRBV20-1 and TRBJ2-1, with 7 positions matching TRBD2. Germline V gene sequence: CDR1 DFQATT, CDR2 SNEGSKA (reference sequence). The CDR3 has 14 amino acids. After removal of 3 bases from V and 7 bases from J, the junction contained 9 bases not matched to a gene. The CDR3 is CSASLPSSGNEQFF. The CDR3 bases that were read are TGCAGTGCTAGTCTCCCGTCTAGCGGAAATGAG.

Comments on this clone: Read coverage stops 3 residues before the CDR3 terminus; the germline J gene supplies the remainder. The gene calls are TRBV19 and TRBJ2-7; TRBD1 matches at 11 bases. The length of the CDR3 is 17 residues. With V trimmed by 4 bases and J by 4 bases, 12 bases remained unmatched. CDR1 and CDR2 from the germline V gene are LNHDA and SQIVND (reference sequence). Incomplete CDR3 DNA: TGTGCCAGTAGTACCGCGGTCGGACAGGGGGCGGTTTACGAG. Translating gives CASSTAVGQGAVYE. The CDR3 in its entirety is CASSTAVGQGAVYEQYF.

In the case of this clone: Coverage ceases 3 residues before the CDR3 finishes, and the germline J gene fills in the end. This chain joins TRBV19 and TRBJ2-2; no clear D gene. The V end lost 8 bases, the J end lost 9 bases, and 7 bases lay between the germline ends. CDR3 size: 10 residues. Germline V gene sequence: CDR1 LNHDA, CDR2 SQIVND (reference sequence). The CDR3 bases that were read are TGTGCCAGTGGCCCCCGGGAG. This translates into CASGPRE. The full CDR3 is CASGPRELFF.

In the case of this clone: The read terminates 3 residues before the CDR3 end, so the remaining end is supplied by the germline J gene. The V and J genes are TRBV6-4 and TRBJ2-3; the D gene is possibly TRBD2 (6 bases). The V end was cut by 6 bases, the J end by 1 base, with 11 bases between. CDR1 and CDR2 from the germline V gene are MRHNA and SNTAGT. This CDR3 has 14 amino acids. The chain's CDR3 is CASSRDFRTDTQYF. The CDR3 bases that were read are TGTGCCAGCAGCCGGGACTTCCGCACAGATACG.

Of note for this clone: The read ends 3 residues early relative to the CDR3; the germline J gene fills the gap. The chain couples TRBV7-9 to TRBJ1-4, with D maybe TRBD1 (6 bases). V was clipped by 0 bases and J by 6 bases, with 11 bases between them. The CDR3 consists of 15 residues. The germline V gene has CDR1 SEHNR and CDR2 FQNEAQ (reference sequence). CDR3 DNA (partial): TGTGCCAGCAGCTTAGCACAGGGAGAGGATGAAAAA. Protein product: CASSLAQGEDEK. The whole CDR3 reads CASSLAQGEDEKLFF.

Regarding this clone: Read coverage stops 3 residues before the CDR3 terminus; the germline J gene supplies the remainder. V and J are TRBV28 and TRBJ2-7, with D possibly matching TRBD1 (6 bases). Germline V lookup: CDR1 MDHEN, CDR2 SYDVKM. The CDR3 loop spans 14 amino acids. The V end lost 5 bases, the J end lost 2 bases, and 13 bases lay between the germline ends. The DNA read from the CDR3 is TGTGCCAGCAGTCGAGACCAGGGGACCTACGAG. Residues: CASSRDQGTYE. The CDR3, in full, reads CASSRDQGTYEQYF.

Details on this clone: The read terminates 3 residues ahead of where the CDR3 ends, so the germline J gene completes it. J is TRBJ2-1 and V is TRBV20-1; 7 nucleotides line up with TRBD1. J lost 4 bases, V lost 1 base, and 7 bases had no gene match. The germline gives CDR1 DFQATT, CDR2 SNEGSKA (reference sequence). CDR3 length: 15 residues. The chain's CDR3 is CSARVGETGYNEQFF. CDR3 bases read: TGCAGTGCTAGAGTCGGGGAGACAGGGTACAATGAG.

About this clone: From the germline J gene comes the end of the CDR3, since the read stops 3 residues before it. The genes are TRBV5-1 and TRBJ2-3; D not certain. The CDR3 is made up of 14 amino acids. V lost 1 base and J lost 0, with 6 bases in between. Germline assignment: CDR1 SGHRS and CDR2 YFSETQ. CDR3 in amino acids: CASSLLQSTDTQYF. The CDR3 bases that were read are TGCGCCAGCAGCTTGTTGCAGAGCACAGATACG.

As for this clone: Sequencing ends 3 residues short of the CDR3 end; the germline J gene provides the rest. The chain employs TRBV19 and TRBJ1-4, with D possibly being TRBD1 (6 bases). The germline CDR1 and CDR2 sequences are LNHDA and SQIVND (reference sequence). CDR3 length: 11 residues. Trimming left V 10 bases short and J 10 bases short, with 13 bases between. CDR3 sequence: CATRGQRKLFF. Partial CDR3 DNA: TGTGCCACTCGGGGACAACGAAAA.

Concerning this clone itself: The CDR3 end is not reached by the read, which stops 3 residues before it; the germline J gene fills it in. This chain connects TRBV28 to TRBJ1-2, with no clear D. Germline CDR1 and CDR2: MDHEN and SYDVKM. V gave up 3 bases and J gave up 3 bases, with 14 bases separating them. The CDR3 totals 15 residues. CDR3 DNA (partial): TGTGCCAGCAGTTTCCTCACACCTGATCACTATGGC. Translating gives CASSFLTPDHYG. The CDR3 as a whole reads CASSFLTPDHYGYTF.

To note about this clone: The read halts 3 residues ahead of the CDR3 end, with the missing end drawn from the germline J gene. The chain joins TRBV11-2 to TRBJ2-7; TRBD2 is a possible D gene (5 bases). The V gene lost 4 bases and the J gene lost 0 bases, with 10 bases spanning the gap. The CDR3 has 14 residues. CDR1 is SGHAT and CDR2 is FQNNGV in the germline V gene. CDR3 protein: CASSWATSSYEQYF. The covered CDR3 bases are TGTGCCAGCAGCTGGGCAACTAGCTCCTACGAG. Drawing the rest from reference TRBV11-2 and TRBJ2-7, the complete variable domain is EAGVAQSPRYKIIEKRQSVAFWCNPISGHATLYWYQQILGQGPKLLIQFQNNGVVDDSQLPKDRFSAERLKGVDSTLKIQPAKLEDSAVYLCASSWATSSYEQYFGPGTRLTVT.

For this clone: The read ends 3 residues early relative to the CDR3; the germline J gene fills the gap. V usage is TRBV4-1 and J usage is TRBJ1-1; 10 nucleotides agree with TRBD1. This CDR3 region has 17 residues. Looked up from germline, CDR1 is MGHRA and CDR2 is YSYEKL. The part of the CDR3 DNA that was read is TGCGCCAGCAGCCAAACGGACAGGGGGGGTCCCCTTCCAGAA. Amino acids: CASSQTDRGGPLPE. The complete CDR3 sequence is CASSQTDRGGPLPEAFF.

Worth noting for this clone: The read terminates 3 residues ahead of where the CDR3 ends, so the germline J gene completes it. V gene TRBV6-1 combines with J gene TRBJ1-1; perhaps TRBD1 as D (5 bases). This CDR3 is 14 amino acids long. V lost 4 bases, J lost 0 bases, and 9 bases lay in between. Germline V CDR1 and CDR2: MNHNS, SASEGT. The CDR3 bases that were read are TGTGCCAGCAGTGTAGGGGTCATGAACACTGAA. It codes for CASSVGVMNTE. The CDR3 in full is CASSVGVMNTEAFF.

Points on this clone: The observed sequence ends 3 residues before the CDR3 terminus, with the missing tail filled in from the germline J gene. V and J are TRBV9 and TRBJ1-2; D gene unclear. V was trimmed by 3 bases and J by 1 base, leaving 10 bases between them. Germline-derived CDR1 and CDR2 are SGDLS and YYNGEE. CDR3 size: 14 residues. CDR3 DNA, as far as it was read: TGTGCCAGCAGCGCCCCCGGGGTTAACTATGGC. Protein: CASSAPGVNYG. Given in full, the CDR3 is CASSAPGVNYGYTF.